This T cell receptor beta chain is from a study of OX40 agonist ivuxolimab in advanced cancers. Overall study context: The study gave patients intravenous ivuxolimab at 0.01 to 10 mg/kg every 2 weeks.

Study-level findings and limits: Among T cells, CD8+ cells averaged more expanded clones than CD4+ cells.

TCRdb's copy holds only in-frame clones and misses some; the assay was immunoSEQ multiplex PCR. Found here are some 80,000 clones, more than 80% of them singletons; the top ten hold 4% to 5%. Trimming took 5 bases from V and 5 from J, leaving 4 bases between them. The CDR3 runs 11 residues. Germline lookup yields CDR1 MDHEN and CDR2 SYDVKM. With regard to this clone: Antigen: not known.

Exclusion of a patient followed from autoimmune disease history or systemic immunosuppression. Sequencing was performed on CD4+ or CD8+ T cells sorted from blood, taken in a trial of the OX40 agonist ivuxolimab. This TCR was recovered from an adult with an advanced solid tumor such as melanoma, head and neck, liver or kidney cancer. The chain links TRBV28 to TRBJ1-5, with no clear D. CDR3 in amino acids: CASSGDQPQHF. Written as DNA, the CDR3 is TGTGCCAGCAGTGGAGATCAGCCCCAGCATTTT. The full variable domain, with the rest looked up from reference TRBV28 and TRBJ1-5, is DVKVTQSSRYLVKRTGEKVFLECVQDMDHENMFWYRQDPGLGLRLIYFSYDVKMKEKGDIPEGYSVSREKKERFSLILESASTNQTSMYLCASSGDQPQHFGDGTRLSIL.